This section outlines one TCR beta chain sequence together with its context. V lost 1 base to trimming and J lost 6 bases, with 10 bases between them. The CDR3 is made up of 14 amino acids. The germline V gene encodes CDR1 SGHTA and CDR2 FQGNSA. This entry comes from a study of shared clonotypes between healthy human individuals. This table comes from immunoSEQ multiplex PCR, and its TCRdb copy is limited to in-frame clones, with some not included. The table records approximately 720,000 clones, approximately 90% of them present only once. Selected positively for CCR7 and CD45RO-negative, naive CD8 cells excluded terminally differentiated effector memory CD45RA+ cells.

Material: naive CD8+ T cells sorted from blood. The chain is built from TRBV7-2 and TRBJ2-1; maybe TRBD2 (6 bases). The receptor comes from a young man in good health. CDR3 bases: TGTGCCAGCAGCTTAGGCCTAGCGAGCAATGAGCAGTTCTTC. This sequence encodes CASSLGLASNEQFF.